The rows below give T cell receptor beta chains drawn from one sample of a study of chemoradiotherapy in HPV16-positive cancers. Clones were sequenced by immunoSEQ multiplex PCR, and TCRdb holds only the in-frame ones, with some missing. The table includes about 24,000 clones, roughly 89% detected once. Specimen: blood, collected from a patient who underwent chemoradiotherapy. These receptors originate from a human donor with HPV-associated anogenital cancer. Both conserved end residues are part of each CDR3. The D gene is left open where the match is weak. Some rows have no size entry. The others give once, few or many, or a class for an expanded clone.

v_call: TRBV5-4; j_call: TRBJ2-7; d_call: NA; clone_size: NA; cdr3_aa: CASSPLGTWAEQYF; cdr3_nt: TGTGCCAGCAGCCCTCTAGGGACATGGGCCGAGCAGTACTTC
v_call: TRBV5-1; j_call: TRBJ2-2; d_call: TRBD1; clone_size: NA; cdr3_aa: CASSLGQGAFGELFF; cdr3_nt: TGCGCCAGCAGCCTAGGACAGGGGGCATTCGGGGAGCTGTTTTTT
v_call: TRBV2; j_call: TRBJ2-3; d_call: TRBD2; clone_size: NA; cdr3_aa: CASSQGGRNTQYF; cdr3_nt: TGTGCCAGCAGTCAGGGCGGGAGAAATACGCAGTATTTT
v_call: TRBV25-1; j_call: TRBJ1-2; d_call: NA; clone_size: NA; cdr3_aa: CASSDINYGYTF; cdr3_nt: TGTGCCAGCTCAGATATCAACTATGGCTACACCTTC
v_call: TRBV18; j_call: TRBJ2-2; d_call: TRBD2; clone_size: NA; cdr3_aa: CASSPPDGRASTGELFF; cdr3_nt: TGTGCCAGCTCACCACCGGACGGGAGGGCGTCCACCGGGGAGCTGTTTTTT
v_call: TRBV11-3; j_call: TRBJ2-3; d_call: TRBD1; clone_size: NA; cdr3_aa: CASSLLQGDTQYF; cdr3_nt: TGTGCCAGCAGCCTACTACAGGGGGATACGCAGTATTTT
v_call: TRBV4-3; j_call: TRBJ2-1; d_call: TRBD2; clone_size: NA; cdr3_aa: CASSQVGLAESYNEQFF; cdr3_nt: TGCGCCAGCAGCCAAGTGGGACTAGCGGAATCCTACAATGAGCAGTTCTTC
v_call: TRBV9; j_call: TRBJ2-3; d_call: NA; clone_size: NA; cdr3_aa: CASSVEGFPSTDTQYF; cdr3_nt: TGTGCCAGCAGCGTAGAGGGGTTCCCCAGCACAGATACGCAGTATTTT
v_call: TRBV2; j_call: TRBJ2-7; d_call: NA; clone_size: NA; cdr3_aa: CASNPGQDIRSYEQYF; cdr3_nt: TGTGCCAGCAACCCGGGACAAGACATCCGCTCCTACGAGCAGTACTTC
v_call: TRBV4-2; j_call: TRBJ2-2; d_call: NA; clone_size: once; cdr3_aa: CASSQDQAGWVGANTGELFF; cdr3_nt: TGTGCCAGCAGCCAAGATCAGGCGGGTTGGGTGGGGGCGAACACCGGGGAGCTGTTTTTT